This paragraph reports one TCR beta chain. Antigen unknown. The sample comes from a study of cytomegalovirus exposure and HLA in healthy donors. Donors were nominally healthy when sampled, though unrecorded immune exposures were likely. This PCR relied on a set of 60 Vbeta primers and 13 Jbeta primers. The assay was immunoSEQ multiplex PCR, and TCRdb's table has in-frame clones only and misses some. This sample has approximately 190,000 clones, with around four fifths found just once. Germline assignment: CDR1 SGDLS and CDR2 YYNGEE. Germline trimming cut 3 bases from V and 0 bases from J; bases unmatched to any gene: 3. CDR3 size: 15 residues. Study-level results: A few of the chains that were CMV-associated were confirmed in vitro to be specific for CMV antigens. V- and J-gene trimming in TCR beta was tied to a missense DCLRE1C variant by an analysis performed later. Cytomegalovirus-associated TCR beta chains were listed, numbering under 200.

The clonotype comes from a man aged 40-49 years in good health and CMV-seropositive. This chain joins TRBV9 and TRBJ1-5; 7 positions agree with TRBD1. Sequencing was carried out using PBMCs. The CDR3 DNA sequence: TGTGCCAGCAGCGCCCAGGGGGATAGCAATCAGCCCCAGCATTTT. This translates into CASSAQGDSNQPQHF.